This T cell receptor (beta chain) was recorded in a study of shared clonotypes between healthy human individuals. With regard to this clone: Its target is unknown.

Generated by immunoSEQ multiplex PCR, the TCRdb table keeps only in-frame clones and is missing some. This table holds about 600,000 clones, approximately 97% found once. This CDR3 is 16 amino acids long. Germline loops: CDR1 SGHAT, CDR2 FQNNGV. V lost 4 bases and J lost 7; bases outside the gene matches: 11. Study results and limitations: Naive subsets generally exceeded memory subsets in estimated richness.

The sequence derives from a woman under 40 in good health. Sequencing was performed on naive CD4+ T cells sorted from blood. This sample's subset: CD45RA+ positively selected. J is TRBJ2-1 and V is TRBV11-2, with TRBD2 matching over 9 bases. CDR3: CASSSYPGLALNEQFF. DNA for the CDR3: TGTGCCAGCAGCTCTTACCCGGGACTAGCATTGAATGAGCAGTTCTTC.